The clone carrying this TCR beta chain has ten or more counts. The sample is drawn from a study of blood T cell repertoires in COVID-19. In the authors' workflow: By means of reference gene primer amplification, nucleated cell counts were estimated. Sequencing used immunoSEQ multiplex PCR; TCRdb keeps in-frame clones, though not all of them. That table is the source of V, J and clone size, and D and trimming were worked out from the DNA. The sample lists 200,000 to 250,000 clones; around 80% were seen once. The CDR3 length is 13 residues. Germline lookup yields CDR1 SGHRS and CDR2 YFSETQ. V shed 7 bases and J shed 0 bases, with 7 bases lying between them.

This receptor was taken from a man aged 50 to 60 with active or convalescent COVID-19. Sequenced sample: peripheral blood. The chain recombines TRBV5-1 with TRBJ1-4; D is undetermined. The CDR3 region is CASSRTTNEKLFF. For the CDR3, the DNA is TGCGCCAGCTCCAGGACAACTAATGAAAAACTGTTTTTT.